Listed below are T cell receptor beta chains from one sample, sequenced in a study of T-cell reconstitution after alpha-beta-depleted transplantation in children. TCRdb redid the calling of the PCR reads with MiXCR, one entry per CDR3 protein. The table includes about 480,000 distinct CDR3 sequences, about an eighth detected once. The sample consisted of PBMCs from the stem cell graft donor, taken from the stem cell graft. These receptors all come from a human donor who donated a stem cell graft to a child with combined immunodeficiency. Each CDR3 is given with its conserved first and last residue. Rows may omit the clone size; those that give it use once, few, many or a size class.

cdr3_aa | v_call | clone_size | j_call
CASSEGFGWTSGNTIYF | TRBV2 | - | TRBJ1-3
CASSPPGIPYNEQFF | TRBV7-9 | few | TRBJ2-1
CASTYSRRNYGYTF | TRBV12-3/TRBV12-4 | - | TRBJ1-2
CASSLVSQFNTEAFF | TRBV7-8 | few | TRBJ1-1
CASSSTSADTQYF | TRBV7-9 | few | TRBJ2-3
CASGTSGNYNEQFF | TRBV12-3/TRBV12-4 | - | TRBJ2-1
CASSPTSGANVLTF | TRBV7-2 | many | TRBJ2-6
CASSQDYGGAGLQYF | TRBV3-1 | few | TRBJ2-3
CASSLQRNEQFF | TRBV7-2 | - | TRBJ2-1
CASSIINRQAFSYEQYF | TRBV28 | - | TRBJ2-7
CATSLAGVGYEQYF | TRBV27 | - | TRBJ2-7
CASSWSSGTYNEQFF | TRBV5-1 | many | TRBJ2-1
CASSYRPSDSSYEQYF | TRBV6-5 | many | TRBJ2-7
CSARGDMGNTEAFF | TRBV20-1 | many | TRBJ1-1
CAYPRKTSSDTQYF | TRBV24-1 | few | TRBJ2-3
CASSLGGPPEMGEQFF | TRBV7-2 | few | TRBJ2-1
CASSLAGSGNEQFF | TRBV12-3/TRBV12-4 | many | TRBJ2-1
CASSQDPGGHNEQFF | TRBV4-3 | many | TRBJ2-1
CASSFGGRAYNEQFF | TRBV5-6 | many | TRBJ2-1
CASSSAGGQPQHF | TRBV3-1 | - | TRBJ1-5
CSALWASGPYQETQYF | TRBV20-1 | many | TRBJ2-5
CASRHISGRSYNEQFF | TRBV12-3/TRBV12-4 | - | TRBJ2-1
CASSLAWVRTTLGDPSTNEKLFF | TRBV12-3/TRBV12-4 | few | TRBJ1-4
CASRPQGRPYEQYF | TRBV27 | few | TRBJ2-7
CASTDPSPYEQYF | TRBV6-2/TRBV6-3 | - | TRBJ2-7
CASSPRTVVRANIQYF | TRBV5-6 | many | TRBJ2-4
CASSLVQGAGEQYF | TRBV28 | - | TRBJ2-7
CASSFASGRWGNEQFF | TRBV12-3/TRBV12-4 | few | TRBJ2-1
CASSLGSSRAYSNQPQHF | TRBV7-2 | - | TRBJ1-5
CASSQGDRRYEQYF | TRBV3-1 | few | TRBJ2-7
CASSQDRDRPIQYF | TRBV4-1 | - | TRBJ2-4
CAWREGLADPLFEQFF | TRBV30 | few | TRBJ2-1
CASSLGTGVNEQYF | TRBV7-6 | - | TRBJ2-7
CASSWKKFTQYF | TRBV28 | - | TRBJ2-3
CASSLPGGNYNEQFF | TRBV5-1 | - | TRBJ2-1